Many counts were recorded for the clone carrying this T cell receptor beta chain. This sample is drawn from a study of neurological immune-mediated disorders. TCRdb fed the 5' RACE reads into MiXCR, producing one record per CDR3 protein. The sample has about 58,000 distinct CDR3 sequences; about 3.7% are singletons. This receptor was taken from a woman aged 55-75 years with multiple sclerosis. The sample was PBMCs.

CDR3 protein: CSASALDQISVDEQFF. CDR3 nucleotides: TGCAGTGCTAGTGCCCTAGACCAGATTTCTGTCGATGAGCAGTTCTTC. The rearrangement links TRBV20-1 to TRBJ2-1, with D unresolved. Germline CDR1 DFQATT, CDR2 SNEGSKA (reference sequence). Trimming took 3 bases from V and 8 from J, leaving 23 bases between them. The CDR3 has 16 amino acids.